This T cell receptor beta chain was sequenced for a study of shared clonotypes between healthy human individuals. CDR3 length equals 16 residues. Germline trimming cut 4 bases from V and 2 bases from J; bases unmatched to any gene: 6. CDR1 and CDR2 (germline): LGHNA, YSLEER. Concerning this clone: The antigen remains unidentified.

This was a deep-level run. Unsorted PBMC DNA went through sequencing on ten immunoSEQ deep assay plates. The method was immunoSEQ multiplex PCR; TCRdb's version includes in-frame clones alone and lacks a portion of them. The profile shows about 470,000 clones, roughly 77% of them singletons. Recent acute infections and vaccinations were absent in the healthy HIV-negative adult donors. Broader study findings: Among donors, the sharing of clonotypes was expected to be influenced by sequencing depth.

This TCR derives from a woman in her thirties or forties in good health. Some clones in this sample may be carry-over from other donors' samples. The genes are TRBV4-3 and TRBJ2-1; 9 bases map to TRBD2. The sample comprised PBMCs. The CDR3 here is CASSREREEAYNEQFF. The CDR3 DNA reads as TGCGCCAGCAGCCGAGAGCGGGAGGAGGCCTACAATGAGCAGTTCTTC.